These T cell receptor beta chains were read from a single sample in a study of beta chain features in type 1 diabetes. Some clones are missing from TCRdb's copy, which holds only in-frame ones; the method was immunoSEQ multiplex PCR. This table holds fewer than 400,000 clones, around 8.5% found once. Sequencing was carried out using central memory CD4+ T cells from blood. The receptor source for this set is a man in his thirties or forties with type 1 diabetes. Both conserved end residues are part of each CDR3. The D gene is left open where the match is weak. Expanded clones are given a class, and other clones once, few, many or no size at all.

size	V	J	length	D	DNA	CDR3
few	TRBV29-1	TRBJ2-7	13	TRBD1	TGCAGCGTGCTGGGGACAGGGGACTACGAGCAGTACTTC	CSVLGTGDYEQYF
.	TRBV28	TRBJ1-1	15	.	TGTGCCAGCAGTTTATCTTTCTCCCCCCGCGCTGAAGCTTTCTTT	CASSLSFSPRAEAFF
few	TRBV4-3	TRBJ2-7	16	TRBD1	TGCGCCAGCAGCCAAGATTGGGGACAGAGGCGCTACGAGCAGTACTTC	CASSQDWGQRRYEQYF
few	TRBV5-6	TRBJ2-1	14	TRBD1	TGTGCCAGCAGCTTGGGGGACAGGGCATCTGAGCAGTTCTTC	CASSLGDRASEQFF
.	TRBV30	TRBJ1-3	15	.	TGTGCCTGGAGTGTTAACATCAACTCTGGAAACACCATATATTTT	CAWSVNINSGNTIYF
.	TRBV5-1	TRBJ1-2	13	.	TGCGCCAGCAGCTTGACGGACAGCTATGGCTACACCTTC	CASSLTDSYGYTF
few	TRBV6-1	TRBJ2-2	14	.	TGTGCCACCCTGGGCTCTCCGAACACCGGGGAGCTGTTTTTT	CATLGSPNTGELFF
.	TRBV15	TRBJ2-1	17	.	TGTGCCACCAGCAGAGAAAGGGCTACCCAATTCTACAATGAGCAGTTCTTC	CATSRERATQFYNEQFF
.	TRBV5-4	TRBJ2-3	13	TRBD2	TGTGCCAGCAGGTTTGGGGGGGCAGATACGCAGTATTTT	CASRFGGADTQYF
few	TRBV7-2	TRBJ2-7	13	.	TGTGCCAGCAGCGGCGTGACAGGCTACGAGCAGTACTTC	CASSGVTGYEQYF
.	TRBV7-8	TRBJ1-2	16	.	TGTGCCAGCAGCTTAATCGGGTCTAGCGAGGGAATTGGCTACACCTTC	CASSLIGSSEGIGYTF
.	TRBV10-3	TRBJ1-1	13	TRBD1	TGTGCCATCAACAGGGGAATGAACACTGAAGCTTTCTTT	CAINRGMNTEAFF
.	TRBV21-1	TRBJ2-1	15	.	TGTGCCAGGGGCCTCTGGCTAGCGGATTACAATGAGCAGTTCTTC	CARGLWLADYNEQFF
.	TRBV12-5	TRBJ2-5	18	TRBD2	TGTGCTAGTGGTTTTGGACTAGCGGGGGGCCCGTACCAAGAGACCCAGTACTTC	CASGFGLAGGPYQETQYF
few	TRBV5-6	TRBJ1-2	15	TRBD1	TGTGCCAGCAGCTTGACAGGGGGCTTAAACTATGGCTACACCTTC	CASSLTGGLNYGYTF
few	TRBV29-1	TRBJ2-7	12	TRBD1	TGCCAGATCAGGGACAGCCGCTACGAGCAGTACTTC	CQIRDSRYEQYF
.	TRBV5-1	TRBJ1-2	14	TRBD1	TGCGCCAGCAGCTCAGACAGGGCGGACTATGGCTACACCTTC	CASSSDRADYGYTF
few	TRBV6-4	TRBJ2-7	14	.	TGTGCCAGCAGTGACAAGCCTCCCACCTACGAGCAGTACTTC	CASSDKPPTYEQYF
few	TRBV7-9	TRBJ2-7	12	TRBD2	TGTGCCAGCAGAGCGGGGGGCCACGAGCAGTACTTC	CASRAGGHEQYF
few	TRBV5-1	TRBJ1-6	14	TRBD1	TGCGCCAGCACCATAGGACAGGGGAATTCACCCCTCCACTTT	CASTIGQGNSPLHF
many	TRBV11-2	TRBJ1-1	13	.	TGTGCCAGCAGCTCGCTAGTAGGGACTGAAGCTTTCTTT	CASSSLVGTEAFF
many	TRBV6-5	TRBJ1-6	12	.	TGTGCCAGCAGTTACTCAGAGGGACCACTCCACTTT	CASSYSEGPLHF
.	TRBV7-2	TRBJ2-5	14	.	TGTGCCAGCAGCCCCCCCGCTATGGAAGAGACCCAGTACTTC	CASSPPAMEETQYF
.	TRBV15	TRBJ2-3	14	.	TGTGCCACCAGCACAAGGGGGGGGTCAGATACGCAGTATTTT	CATSTRGGSDTQYF
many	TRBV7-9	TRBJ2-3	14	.	TGTGCCAGCAGCTCGGACGGCCCCACAGATACGCAGTATTTT	CASSSDGPTDTQYF
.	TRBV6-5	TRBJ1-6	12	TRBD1	TGTGCCAGCAGTTCAGGGGGCTCACCCCTCCACTTT	CASSSGGSPLHF
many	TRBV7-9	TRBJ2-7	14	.	TGTGCCAGCAGCTTACTGTCAGATTCCTACGAGCAGTACTTC	CASSLLSDSYEQYF